The 17 T cell receptor beta chains in this list originate from one sample, sequenced in a study of radiation and T cells in renal cell carcinoma. Measured with immunoSEQ multiplex PCR; TCRdb has only the in-frame clones, and not every one. This table holds tens of thousands of clones, approximately 83% found once. Time point indicated: blood 2 weeks post-SBRT. The treatment is: 15 Gy SBRT to primary tumor, nephrectomy 4 weeks later. Sequencing used blood, obtained from a patient whose treatment included radiotherapy and nephrectomy. All receptors come from a woman between 45 and 65 years old with renal cell carcinoma.

The chain couples TRBV9 to TRBJ2-3; no reliable D call. Germline V CDR1 and CDR2: SGDLS, YYNGEE. The CDR3 spans 15 residues. The germline V and J ends were trimmed by 3 bases and 8 bases, with 19 bases remaining between them. The CDR3 region is CASSATGRPPGTQYF. In nucleotides, the CDR3 is TGTGCCAGCAGCGCCACGGGCCGCCCACCGGGTACGCAGTATTTT.

This clone was observed a single time. The chain couples TRBV5-4 to TRBJ2-1; D unclear. CDR1 and CDR2 from the germline V gene are SGHNT and YYREEE (reference sequence). The CDR3 contains 14 residues. The germline V and J ends were trimmed by 5 bases and 8 bases, with 17 bases remaining between them. CDR3 amino acids: CASSMAYPGHEQFF. The CDR3 DNA follows: TGTGCCAGCAGTATGGCCTACCCCGGACATGAGCAGTTCTTC.

The chain is built from TRBV4-1 and TRBJ1-1; a possible D gene is TRBD1 (5 bases). Trimming shortened V by 3 bases and J by 0 bases, and 8 bases separated the two germline ends. The CDR3 extends over 14 amino acids. The germline CDR1 and CDR2 sequences are MGHRA and YSYEKL. DNA of the CDR3: TGCGCCAGCAGCCAGGGACCTATGAACACTGAAGCTTTCTTT. Protein sequence: CASSQGPMNTEAFF.

The chain employs TRBV5-6 and TRBJ1-1; 9 bases agree with TRBD1. CDR1 and CDR2 (germline): SGHDT, YYEEEE. The CDR3 length is 16 residues. V shed 8 bases, J shed 0 bases, and the junction held 11 bases outside the gene matches. This CDR3 is CARSPGTGTVNTEAFF. CDR3 nucleotide sequence: TGTGCCAGAAGTCCCGGGACAGGGACCGTGAACACTGAAGCTTTCTTT.

The chain links TRBV4-1 to TRBJ2-7, with D tentatively TRBD1 (5 bases). The CDR3 extends over 14 amino acids. Trimming removed 4 bases from V and 5 bases from J, with 15 bases in between. CDR1 MGHRA and CDR2 YSYEKL come from the germline V gene. The CDR3 sequence: CASSLEARAHEQYF. The CDR3 DNA follows: TGCGCCAGCAGCCTCGAAGCCAGGGCCCACGAGCAGTACTTC.

The chain carries TRBV7-6 and TRBJ2-3; maybe TRBD1 (5 bases). The V gene's germline CDR1 is SGHVS and CDR2 FNYEAQ. The CDR3 extends over 15 amino acids. Trimming stripped 0 bases from V and 1 base from J, with 8 bases between. CDR3 DNA sequence: TGTGCCAGCAGCTTAGCAGGGGTTGGCACAGATACGCAGTATTTT. This sequence encodes CASSLAGVGTDTQYF.

This clone was recorded once. V is TRBV10-2 and J is TRBJ1-4; D ambiguous. Trimming cost V 6 bases and J 8 bases, with 10 bases left between them. CDR1 is WSHSY and CDR2 is SAAADI in the germline V gene. The CDR3 is made up of 12 amino acids. The CDR3 loop is CASSSQREKLFF. As DNA, the CDR3 is TGCGCCAGCAGCAGCCAAAGGGAAAAACTGTTTTTT.

This clone occurred once. This chain uses TRBV6-4 with TRBJ1-1; 9 bases match TRBD1. V shed 2 bases, J shed 9 bases, and the junction held 10 bases outside the gene matches. Germline V CDR1 and CDR2: MRHNA, SNTAGT. The CDR3 spans 15 residues. Written as DNA, the CDR3 is TGTGCCAGCAGTGACACCAACAGGGGGCCTTCGAAAGCTTTCTTT. It is translated as CASSDTNRGPSKAFF.

This clone has more than one count but fewer than ten. The J gene is TRBJ1-1, the V gene TRBV6-5; D gene unclear. Trimming shortened V by 0 bases and J by 6 bases, and 11 bases separated the two germline ends. The length of the CDR3 is 14 residues. CDR1 MNHEY and CDR2 SVGAGI come from the germline V gene. The CDR3 DNA reads as TGTGCCAGCAGTTACTCTTCGGGCATGGCTGAAGCTTTCTTT. This encodes CASSYSSGMAEAFF.

This rearrangement joins TRBV28 to TRBJ1-5; D is unclear. Germline assignment: CDR1 MDHEN and CDR2 SYDVKM. The CDR3 has 16 residues. Trimming removed 3 bases from V and 3 bases from J, with 15 bases in between. For the CDR3, the DNA is TGTGCCAGCAGTTTCCTGGGCAAGAGGGCCAATCAGCCCCAGCATTTT. Residues: CASSFLGKRANQPQHF.

This rearrangement joins TRBV28 to TRBJ1-5; possibly TRBD1 for D (5 bases). The CDR3 runs to 18 residues. Germline V gene lookup returns CDR1 MDHEN and CDR2 SYDVKM. The V end lost 6 bases, the J end lost 3 bases, and 24 bases lay between the germline ends. As DNA, the CDR3 is TGTGCCAGCAGCACCCCCGGGGGGTTTGACGAAAACAATCAGCCCCAGCATTTT. Translation: CASSTPGGFDENNQPQHF.

The chain links TRBV4-1 to TRBJ2-2, with D maybe TRBD2 (5 bases). Germline CDR1 is MGHRA and CDR2 is YSYEKL. Trimming removed 0 bases from V and 0 bases from J, with 11 bases in between. The CDR3 sequence is 17 residues long. Here the CDR3 reads CASSQEPGSPNTGELFF. DNA for the CDR3: TGCGCCAGCAGCCAAGAGCCGGGATCCCCGAACACCGGGGAGCTGTTTTTT.

This clone was seen a handful of times. V gene TRBV2 combines with J gene TRBJ1-5, with D perhaps matching TRBD1 (6 bases). The CDR3 consists of 13 residues. V lost 6 bases and J 2 bases, leaving 8 bases between the germline ends. Per the germline V gene, CDR1 is SNHLY and CDR2 is FYNNEI. For the CDR3, the DNA is TGTGCCAGCAGACAGGGCGGCAATCAGCCCCAGCATTTT. This translates into CASRQGGNQPQHF.

This rearrangement joins TRBV5-1 to TRBJ1-2, with no clear D. The CDR3 consists of 15 residues. Trimming left V 5 bases short and J 2 bases short, with 16 bases between. Germline V lookup: CDR1 SGHRS, CDR2 YFSETQ. Here the CDR3 reads CASSPEVGRNYGYTF. CDR3 DNA sequence: TGCGCCAGCAGTCCGGAGGTGGGAAGGAACTATGGCTACACCTTC. The whole variable domain, remainder taken from reference TRBV5-1 and TRBJ1-2, is KAGVTQTPRYLIKTRGQQVTLSCSPISGHRSVSWYQQTPGQGLQFLFEYFSETQRNKGNFPGRFSGRQFSNSRSEMNVSTLELGDSALYLCASSPEVGRNYGYTFGSGTRLTVV.

This chain joins TRBV4-2 and TRBJ1-1; 7 bases are a match to TRBD1. This CDR3 contains 15 residues. Trimming at V came to 2 bases and at J to 0 bases, leaving 3 bases not matched to a gene. Germline loops: CDR1 LGHNA, CDR2 YNFKEQ. CDR3 nucleotide sequence: TGTGCCAGCAGCCAACCAGGGGGTTTGAACACTGAAGCTTTCTTT. This codes for CASSQPGGLNTEAFF.

The chain couples TRBV6-5 to TRBJ1-1; D is unresolved. Trimming took 5 bases from V and 4 from J, leaving 11 bases between them. Per the germline V gene, CDR1 is MNHEY and CDR2 is SVGAGI. The CDR3 sequence is 13 residues long. The CDR3 region is CASSAQSGTEAFF. The CDR3 coding sequence is TGTGCCAGCAGTGCCCAATCCGGCACTGAAGCTTTCTTT.

This clone came up once. J is TRBJ2-5 and V is TRBV10-3; the D gene is possibly TRBD2 (8 bases). Germline CDR1 reads ENHRY; CDR2 reads SYGVKD. The CDR3 extends over 15 amino acids. With 0 bases removed from V and 5 bases from J, the gap between germline ends came to 13 bases. In DNA, the CDR3 is TGTGCCATCAGTGAGTCGACGGGAGGGGGCGAGACCCAGTACTTC. This gives the protein CAISESTGGGETQYF.